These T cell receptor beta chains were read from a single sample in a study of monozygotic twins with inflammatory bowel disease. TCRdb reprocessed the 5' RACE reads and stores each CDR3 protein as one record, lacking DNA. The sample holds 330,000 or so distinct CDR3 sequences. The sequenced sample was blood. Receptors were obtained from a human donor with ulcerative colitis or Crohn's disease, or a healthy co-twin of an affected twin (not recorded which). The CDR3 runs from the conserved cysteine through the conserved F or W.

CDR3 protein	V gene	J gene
CASSVASGEFYEQYF	TRBV9	TRBJ2-7
CASSLSWQGDGYEQYF	TRBV28	TRBJ2-7
CASSLGHYEQYF	TRBV12-3/TRBV12-4	TRBJ2-7
CASSQTVLHTGELFF	TRBV4-1	TRBJ2-2
CSARDSRGSYEQFF	TRBV20-1	TRBJ2-1
CASTRTGEYQPQHF	TRBV19	TRBJ1-5
CASSLDRADEQYF	TRBV27	TRBJ2-7
CASSETIQLETQYF	TRBV2	TRBJ2-5
CSARSWRGENNEQFF	TRBV20-1	TRBJ2-1
CASSSPGLAGVEQFF	TRBV5-4	TRBJ2-1
CASSYGQKSYEQYF	TRBV12-3/TRBV12-4	TRBJ2-7
CASSYDRGLRTEAFF	TRBV7-2	TRBJ1-1
CASRASGTYNEQFF	TRBV5-1	TRBJ2-1
CASSTSRVPNTEAFF	TRBV7-9	TRBJ1-1
CASSRHAEAFF	TRBV7-9	TRBJ1-1
CASTVRWTGGGNQPQHF	TRBV27	TRBJ1-5
CASSLDRQGHYEQYF	TRBV5-1	TRBJ2-7
CASSQSGTAGNTIYF	TRBV4-3	TRBJ1-3
CASSLARIDTF	TRBV7-9	TRBJ1-2
CAINEAGKETQYF	TRBV10-3	TRBJ2-5
CASSPDRPPGGTQYF	TRBV5-1	TRBJ2-3
CASSLGAGQVSNQPQHF	TRBV19	TRBJ1-5
CASSVTGTASTDTQYF	TRBV9	TRBJ2-3
CASSERQGGIEAFF	TRBV5-5	TRBJ1-1
CASSSGTSTEQYF	TRBV7-9	TRBJ2-7
CSARNRINTEAFF	TRBV20-1	TRBJ1-1
CASSFTSGKYNEQFF	TRBV7-6	TRBJ2-1
CASSSLSPTDSPLHF	TRBV6-5	TRBJ1-6
CASSPQQGANQPQHF	TRBV18	TRBJ1-5
CASSFTGAVVGYTF	TRBV7-9	TRBJ1-2
CASSLPSSGNEQFF	TRBV5-1	TRBJ2-1
CASSPSRRRREANTGELFF	TRBV3-1	TRBJ2-2
CASITRGTGAGELFF	TRBV12-3/TRBV12-4	TRBJ2-2
CASSDGGYNGYTF	TRBV25-1	TRBJ1-2
CATSGTMDTGELFF	TRBV24-1	TRBJ2-2
CASSSGLVTTGELFF	TRBV5-1	TRBJ2-2
CASSRMTGSVNEQYF	TRBV4-1	TRBJ2-7
CASSSYRGQETQYF	TRBV11-2	TRBJ2-5
CASSLGVGRSSPLHF	TRBV7-9	TRBJ1-6
CASSLTDGSSIQYF	TRBV18	TRBJ2-4
CSAPPGSWGEQFF	TRBV20-1	TRBJ2-1
CASRRQGANTGELFF	TRBV6-2/TRBV6-3	TRBJ2-2
CASSHQGAASRNTIYF	TRBV4-1	TRBJ1-3
CSAEEGAFYGYTF	TRBV20-1	TRBJ1-2
CASSLEELANTGELFF	TRBV5-1	TRBJ2-2
CASSSLASSHEQFF	TRBV6-2/TRBV6-3	TRBJ2-1
CASSPGGAREEQYF	TRBV12-3/TRBV12-4	TRBJ2-7
CASSESRTGNNSPLHF	TRBV6-2/TRBV6-3	TRBJ1-6
CSAPQQGANTEAFF	TRBV20-1	TRBJ1-1